The sequence of this T cell receptor beta chain was determined in a study of vaccination effects on CD4 cells after COVID-19. Overall study context: All participants had two doses of either the BNT162b2 or mRNA-1273 vaccine. From a couple of convalescent patients, samples were taken 16 days and one week before vaccination.

Findings and caveats of the study: Missing from the study were early post-infection timepoints, and its convalescent patients were few.

In its sample, this clone was seen a few times. Antigen: not known. Before any sequencing was done, the ViraFEST assay used viral peptide pools to expand antigen-specific CD4+ T cells. The authors isolated CD4+ T cells after about 10 days of culture. This individual contracted SARS-CoV-2 between March and December 2020, as verified by PCR. Germline V gives CDR1 ENHRY, CDR2 SYGVKD. The CDR3 contains 11 residues. The V and J ends lost 3 bases and 12 bases respectively, with 9 bases between them. Sequenced by immunoSEQ multiplex PCR; TCRdb stores in-frame clones only, minus some. Of 40,000 or so clones in the sample, roughly four fifths were seen once.

Sequenced here: CD4+ T cells from PBMCs cultured with a peptide pool, sampled before COVID-19 vaccination. The receptor's source is a human donor who had a prior SARS-CoV-2 infection. The chain combines TRBV10-3 with TRBJ2-1, with D tentatively TRBD2 (5 bases). In DNA, the CDR3 is TGTGCCATCAGTGATTGGGGAGTGCAGTTCTTC. Residues: CAISDWGVQFF.